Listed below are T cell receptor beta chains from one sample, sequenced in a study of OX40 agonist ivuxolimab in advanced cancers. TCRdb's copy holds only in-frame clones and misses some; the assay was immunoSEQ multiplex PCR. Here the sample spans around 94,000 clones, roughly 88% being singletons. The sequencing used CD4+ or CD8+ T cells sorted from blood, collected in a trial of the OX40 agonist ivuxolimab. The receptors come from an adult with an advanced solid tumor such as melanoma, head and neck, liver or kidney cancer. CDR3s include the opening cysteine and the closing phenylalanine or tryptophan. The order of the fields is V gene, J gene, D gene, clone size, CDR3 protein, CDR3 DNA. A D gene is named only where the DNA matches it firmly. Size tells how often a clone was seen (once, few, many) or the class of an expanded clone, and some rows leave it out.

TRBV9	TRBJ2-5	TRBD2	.	CASSASGSGETQYF	TGTGCCAGCAGCGCTAGCGGGAGTGGAGAGACCCAGTACTTC
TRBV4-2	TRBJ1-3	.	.	CASSREPTAPNSGNTIYF	TGTGCCAGCAGCCGAGAACCGACAGCCCCAAACTCTGGAAACACCATATATTTT
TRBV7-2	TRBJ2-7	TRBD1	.	CASSLDWTGHEQYF	TGTGCCAGCAGCTTAGACTGGACAGGCCACGAGCAGTACTTC
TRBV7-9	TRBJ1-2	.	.	CAVSGTGARRYGYTF	TGTGCCGTGTCCGGGACCGGAGCCCGACGATATGGCTACACCTTC
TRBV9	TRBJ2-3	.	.	CASSVVGSSTDTQYF	TGTGCCAGCAGCGTAGTTGGTTCTAGCACAGATACGCAGTATTTT
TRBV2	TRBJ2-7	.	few	CASSDPLLYEQYF	TGTGCCAGCAGTGATCCACTTCTCTACGAGCAGTACTTC
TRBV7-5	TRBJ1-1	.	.	CARIVGGTEAFF	TGTGCCAGAATTGTAGGGGGCACTGAAGCTTTCTTT
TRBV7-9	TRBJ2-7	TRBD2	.	CASSPGLAGYEQYF	TGTGCCAGCAGCCCCGGACTAGCGGGGTACGAGCAGTACTTC
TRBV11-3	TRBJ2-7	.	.	CASSLRDFGYEQYF	TGTGCCAGCAGCCTACGGGATTTCGGGTACGAGCAGTACTTC
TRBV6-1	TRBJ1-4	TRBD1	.	CASRSDRGDEKLFF	TGTGCCAGCAGATCAGACAGGGGGGATGAAAAACTGTTTTTT
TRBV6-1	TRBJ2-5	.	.	CASRENAAGQETQYF	TGTGCCAGCAGGGAAAACGCGGCGGGGCAAGAGACCCAGTACTTC
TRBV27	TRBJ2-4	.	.	CASSPWGQGLAKNIQYF	TGTGCCAGCAGCCCTTGGGGCCAGGGCCTAGCCAAAAACATTCAGTACTTC
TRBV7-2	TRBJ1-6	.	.	CASSLDFSVRNSPLHF	TGTGCCAGCAGCTTAGATTTCTCCGTTAGGAATTCACCCCTCCACTTT
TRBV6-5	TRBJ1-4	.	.	CASSRQEGHGEKLFF	TGTGCCAGCAGTCGCCAGGAGGGGCATGGGGAAAAACTGTTTTTT
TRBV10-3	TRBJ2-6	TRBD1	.	CAISAGQDSGANVLTF	TGTGCCATCAGTGCCGGACAGGACTCTGGGGCCAACGTCCTGACTTTC
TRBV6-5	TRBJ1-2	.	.	CATREGQGYTF	TGTGCCACCAGGGAGGGGCAGGGCTACACCTTC
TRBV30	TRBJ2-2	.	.	CAWSRSIGELFF	TGTGCCTGGAGTCGATCGATCGGGGAGCTGTTTTTT
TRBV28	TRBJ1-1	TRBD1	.	CASRADRVNTEAFF	TGTGCCAGCAGAGCCGACAGGGTGAACACTGAAGCTTTCTTT
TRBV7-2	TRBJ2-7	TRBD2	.	CASSRRGGRGGEQYF	TGTGCCAGCAGCCGAAGGGGCGGGAGGGGCGGCGAGCAGTACTTC
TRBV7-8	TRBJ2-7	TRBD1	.	CASSSTGVASYEQYF	TGTGCCAGCAGCTCAACAGGGGTAGCCTCCTACGAGCAGTACTTC
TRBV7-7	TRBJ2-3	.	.	CASSLGEASTDTQYF	TGTGCTAGCAGCCTCGGGGAGGCTAGCACAGATACGCAGTATTTT
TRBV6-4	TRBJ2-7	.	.	CASSEISHEQYF	TGTGCCAGCAGTGAAATATCCCACGAGCAGTACTTC